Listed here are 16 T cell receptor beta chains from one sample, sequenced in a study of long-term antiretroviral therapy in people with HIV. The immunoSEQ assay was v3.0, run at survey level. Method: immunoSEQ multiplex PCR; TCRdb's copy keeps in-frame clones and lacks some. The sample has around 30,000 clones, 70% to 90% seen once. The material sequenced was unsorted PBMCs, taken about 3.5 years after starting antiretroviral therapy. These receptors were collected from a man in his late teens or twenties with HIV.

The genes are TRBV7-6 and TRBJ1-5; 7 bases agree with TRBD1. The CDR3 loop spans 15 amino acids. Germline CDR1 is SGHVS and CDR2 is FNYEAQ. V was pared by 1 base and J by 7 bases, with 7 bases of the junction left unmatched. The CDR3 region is CASSLVPGGDQPQHF. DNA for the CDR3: TGTGCCAGCAGCTTAGTCCCAGGGGGGGACCAGCCCCAGCATTTT.

As DNA, the CDR3 is TGTGCCAGCAGCTTGGAGAACACTGAAGCTTTCTTT. This translates into CASSLENTEAFF. V and J are TRBV7-9 and TRBJ1-1; no clear D gene. Germline loops: CDR1 SEHNR, CDR2 FQNEAQ (reference sequence). This CDR3 comprises 12 residues. Between the trimmed V and J ends, which lost 3 bases and 1 base, there was a span of 3 bases.

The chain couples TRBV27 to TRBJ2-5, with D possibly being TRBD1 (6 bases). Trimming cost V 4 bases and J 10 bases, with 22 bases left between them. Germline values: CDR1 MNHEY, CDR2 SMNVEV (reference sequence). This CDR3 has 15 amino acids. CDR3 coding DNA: TGTGCCAGCAGTTACAGGGCCCTTAGCAAGGTGGGCCAGTACTTC. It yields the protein CASSYRALSKVGQYF.

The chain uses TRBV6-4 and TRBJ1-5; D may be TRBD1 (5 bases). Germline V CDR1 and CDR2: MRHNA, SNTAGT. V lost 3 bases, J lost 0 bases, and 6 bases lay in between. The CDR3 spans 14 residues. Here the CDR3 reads CASSEGHSNQPQHF. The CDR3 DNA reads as TGTGCCAGCAGTGAAGGACATAGCAATCAGCCCCAGCATTTT.

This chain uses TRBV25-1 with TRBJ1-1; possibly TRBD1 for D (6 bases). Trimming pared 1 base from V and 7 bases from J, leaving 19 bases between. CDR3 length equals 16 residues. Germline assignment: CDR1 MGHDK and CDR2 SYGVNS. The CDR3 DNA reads TGTGCCAGCAGTGAATGGGGGGGGGCCATCGAAGGTGAAGCTTTCTTT. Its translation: CASSEWGGAIEGEAFF.

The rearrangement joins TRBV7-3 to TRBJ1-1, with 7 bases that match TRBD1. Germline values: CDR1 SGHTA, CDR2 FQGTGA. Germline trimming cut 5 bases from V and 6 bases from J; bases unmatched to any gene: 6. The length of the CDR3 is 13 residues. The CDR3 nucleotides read TGTGCCAGCAGCCCGACAGGGCGGCCTGAAGCTTTCTTT. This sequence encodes CASSPTGRPEAFF.

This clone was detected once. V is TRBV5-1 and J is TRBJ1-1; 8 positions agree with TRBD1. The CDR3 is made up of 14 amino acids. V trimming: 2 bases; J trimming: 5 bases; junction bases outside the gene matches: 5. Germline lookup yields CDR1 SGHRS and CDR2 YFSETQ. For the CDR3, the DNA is TGCGCCAGCAGCTTCTACAGGGGGGATACTGAAGCTTTCTTT. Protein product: CASSFYRGDTEAFF.

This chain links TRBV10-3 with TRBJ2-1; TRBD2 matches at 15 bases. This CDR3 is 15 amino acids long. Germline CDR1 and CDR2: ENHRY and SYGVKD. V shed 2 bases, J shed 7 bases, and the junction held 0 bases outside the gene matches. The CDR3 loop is CAISEGLAGGNEQFF. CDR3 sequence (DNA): TGTGCCATCAGTGAGGGACTAGCGGGGGGGAATGAGCAGTTCTTC.

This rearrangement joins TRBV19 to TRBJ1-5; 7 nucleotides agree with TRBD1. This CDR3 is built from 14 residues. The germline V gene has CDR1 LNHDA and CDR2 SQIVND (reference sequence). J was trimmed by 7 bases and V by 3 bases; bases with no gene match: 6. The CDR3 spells CASSIIGGGQPQHF. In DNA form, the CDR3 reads TGTGCCAGTAGTATTATAGGGGGCGGGCAGCCCCAGCATTTT. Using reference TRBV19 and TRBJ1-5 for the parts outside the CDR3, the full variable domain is DGGITQSPKYLFRKEGQNVTLSCEQNLNHDAMYWYRQDPGQGLRLIYYSQIVNDFQKGDIAEGYSVSREKKESFPLTVTSAQKNPTAFYLCASSIIGGGQPQHFGDGTRLSIL.

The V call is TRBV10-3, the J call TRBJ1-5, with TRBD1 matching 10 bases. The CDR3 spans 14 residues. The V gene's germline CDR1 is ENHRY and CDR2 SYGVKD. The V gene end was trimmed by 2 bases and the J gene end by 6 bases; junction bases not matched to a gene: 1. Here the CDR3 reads CAISEGTGVQPQHF. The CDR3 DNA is TGTGCCATCAGTGAGGGGACAGGGGTTCAGCCCCAGCATTTT.

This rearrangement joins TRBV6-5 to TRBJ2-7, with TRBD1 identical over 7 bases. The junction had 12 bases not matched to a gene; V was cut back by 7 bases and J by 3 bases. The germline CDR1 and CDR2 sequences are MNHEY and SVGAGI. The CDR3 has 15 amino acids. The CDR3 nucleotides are TGTGCCAGCAACGCCGGGGACAGTAGAGTCTACGAGCAGTACTTC. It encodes CASNAGDSRVYEQYF.

The CDR3 spells CASSKEEVYSGNTIYF. CDR3 sequence (DNA): TGTGCCAGTAGTAAAGAGGAGGTTTACTCTGGAAACACCATATATTTT. The chain uses TRBV19 and TRBJ1-3, with D unclear. With 4 bases removed from V and 0 bases from J, the gap between germline ends came to 13 bases. From germline, CDR1 is LNHDA and CDR2 SQIVND (reference sequence). The CDR3 spans 16 residues.

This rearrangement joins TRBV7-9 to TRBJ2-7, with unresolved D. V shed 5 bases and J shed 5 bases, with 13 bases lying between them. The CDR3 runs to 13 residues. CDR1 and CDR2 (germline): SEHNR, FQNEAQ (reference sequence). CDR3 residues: CASSKAVPNEQYF. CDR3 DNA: TGTGCCAGCAGCAAGGCGGTCCCCAACGAGCAGTACTTC.

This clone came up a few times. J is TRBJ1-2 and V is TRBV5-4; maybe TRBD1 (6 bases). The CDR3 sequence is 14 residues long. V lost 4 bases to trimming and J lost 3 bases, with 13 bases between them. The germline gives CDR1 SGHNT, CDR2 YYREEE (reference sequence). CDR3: CASSPDRSHYGYTF. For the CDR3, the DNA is TGTGCCAGCAGCCCAGACAGGAGTCACTATGGCTACACCTTC.

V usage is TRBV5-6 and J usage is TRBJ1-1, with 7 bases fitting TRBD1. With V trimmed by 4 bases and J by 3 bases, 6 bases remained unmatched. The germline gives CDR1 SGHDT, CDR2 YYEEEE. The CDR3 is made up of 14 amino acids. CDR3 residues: CASSPDRVDTEAFF. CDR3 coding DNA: TGTGCCAGCAGCCCTGACAGGGTGGACACTGAAGCTTTCTTT.

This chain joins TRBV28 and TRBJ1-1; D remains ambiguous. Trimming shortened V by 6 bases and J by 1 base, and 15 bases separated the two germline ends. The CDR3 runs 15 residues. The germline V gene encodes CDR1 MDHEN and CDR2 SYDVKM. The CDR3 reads CASSPPLDGNTEAFF. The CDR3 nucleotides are TGTGCCAGCAGCCCCCCCCTAGACGGGAACACTGAAGCTTTCTTT.